What follows describes a single T cell receptor (beta chain). Antigen: not known. J lost 4 bases, V lost 3 bases, and 3 bases had no gene match. The CDR3 extends over 14 amino acids. Germline CDR1 and CDR2: SEHNR and FQNEAQ (reference sequence). This table comes from immunoSEQ multiplex PCR, and its TCRdb copy is limited to in-frame clones, with some not included. The repertoire holds 2 million or so clones, 85% to 95% seen once, with approximately 0.13% in the top ten. This sample is drawn from a study of shared clonotypes between healthy human individuals. Study details: Serving as donors were two women and a few men, whose ages spanned 18 to 49.

General study points: When naive CD4 clonotypes were compared across several donors, approximately 5% were shared.

The receptor's source is a man aged 18 to 29 in good health. The sample comprised naive CD4+ T cells sorted from blood. The subset is: CD45RA+ positively selected. The chain joins TRBV7-9 to TRBJ2-4, with 7 bases identical to TRBD1. CDR3 residues: CASSFGTEKNIQYF. CDR3 sequence (DNA): TGTGCCAGCAGCTTCGGGACAGAGAAAAACATTCAGTACTTC.